This TCR beta chain is from a study of control samples from healthy donors and cancer patients (dated by TCRdb to 2020 to 2022). As encoded in the germline V gene, CDR1 is SGHTA while CDR2 is FQGNSA. Taken from cysteine to phenylalanine, the CDR3 has 15 residues. The retained sequence is limited to the CDR3, 45 bases, with the frame set at the first base. The junction shows trimming of 5 bases on V and 6 bases on J, and the gene matches do not reach 6 bases of it. Turning to this clone: Its antigen remains undetermined. Base qualities are not recorded, but no much larger clone differs from it by a single base.

Libraries were constructed by the immunoSEQ multiplex PCR assay. TCRdb limited this immuneACCESS table to in-frame rearrangements with V and J called. A share of clones is missing; checked studies link under half to unresolved V genes, and the rest is unexplained. Across this sample there are hundreds of thousands of clones, with 80% to 95% seen only once. More than 6% of the sample belongs to the ten largest clones. The clonotype originates from a man aged 35 to 55 with head and neck cancer. The source material was PBMCs. This receptor chain uses TRBV7-2 and TRBJ2-1; 11 central bases correspond to TRBD2. The DNA sequence follows: TGTGCCAGCAGCATGACCGGGACTAGCGGCAATGAGCAGTTCTTC. The encoded protein is CASSMTGTSGNEQFF.